Below, one TCR beta chain is given with its context. This sample was taken from a study of metastatic and nonmetastatic thyroid tumors. Treatment of any kind had been given to no patient before thyroid surgery. V gave up 3 bases and J gave up 0 bases, with 9 bases separating them. The CDR3 has 14 amino acids. Germline CDR1 is SGHRS and CDR2 is YFSETQ. TCRdb reprocessed the PCR reads using MiXCR. The sample lists fewer than 7,000 clones, around 27% occurring once. This clonotype was obtained from a female donor with papillary thyroid cancer or a benign thyroid nodule (not recorded which). Some clones in this sample may be carry-over from other donors' samples. The chain carries TRBV5-1 and TRBJ1-1; D ambiguous. Sequenced input: adjacent normal tissue. CDR3 nucleotides: TGCGCCAGCAGCTATGGGCAGGTGAACACTGAAGCTTTCTTT. Translating gives CASSYGQVNTEAFF.